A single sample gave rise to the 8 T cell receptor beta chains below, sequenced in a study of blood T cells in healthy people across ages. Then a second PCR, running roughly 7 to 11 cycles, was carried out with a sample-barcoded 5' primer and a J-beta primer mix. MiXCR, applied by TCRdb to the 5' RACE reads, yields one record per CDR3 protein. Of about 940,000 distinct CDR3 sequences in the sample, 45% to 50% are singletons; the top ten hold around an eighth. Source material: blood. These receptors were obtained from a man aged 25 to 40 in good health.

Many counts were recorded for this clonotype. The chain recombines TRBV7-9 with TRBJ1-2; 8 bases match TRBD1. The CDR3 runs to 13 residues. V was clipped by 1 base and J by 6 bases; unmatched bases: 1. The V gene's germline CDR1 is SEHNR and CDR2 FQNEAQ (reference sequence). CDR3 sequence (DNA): TGTGCCAGCAGCTTAGGGACAGGGCATGGCTACACCTTC. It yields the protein CASSLGTGHGYTF.

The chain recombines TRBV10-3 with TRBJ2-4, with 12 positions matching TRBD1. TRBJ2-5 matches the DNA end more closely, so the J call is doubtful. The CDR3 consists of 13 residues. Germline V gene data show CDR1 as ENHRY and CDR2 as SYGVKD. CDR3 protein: CAIGRDRGQTQYF. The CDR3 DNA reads TGTGCCATCGGCCGGGACAGGGGGCAGACCCAGTACTTC.

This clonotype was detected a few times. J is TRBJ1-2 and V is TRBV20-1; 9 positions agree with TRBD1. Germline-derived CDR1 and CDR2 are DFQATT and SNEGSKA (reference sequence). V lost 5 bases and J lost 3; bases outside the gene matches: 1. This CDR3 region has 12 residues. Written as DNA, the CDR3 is TGCAGTGCTCGGGACAGGGACTATGGCTACACCTTC. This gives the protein CSARDRDYGYTF.

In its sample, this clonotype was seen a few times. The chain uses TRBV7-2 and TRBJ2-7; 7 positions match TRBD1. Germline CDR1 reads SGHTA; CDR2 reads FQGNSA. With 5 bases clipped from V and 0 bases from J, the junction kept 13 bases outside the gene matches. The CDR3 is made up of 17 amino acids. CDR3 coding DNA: TGTGCCAGCAGCCCTTCCGCCCCGACAGGGTCCTCCTACGAGCAGTACTTC. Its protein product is CASSPSAPTGSSYEQYF.

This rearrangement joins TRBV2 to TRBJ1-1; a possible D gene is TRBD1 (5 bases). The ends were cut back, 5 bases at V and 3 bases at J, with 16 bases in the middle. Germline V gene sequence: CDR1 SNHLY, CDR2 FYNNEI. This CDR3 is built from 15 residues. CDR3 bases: TGTGCCAGCAGTCGGGACCCCGTGGGGGACACTGAAGCTTTCTTT. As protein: CASSRDPVGDTEAFF.

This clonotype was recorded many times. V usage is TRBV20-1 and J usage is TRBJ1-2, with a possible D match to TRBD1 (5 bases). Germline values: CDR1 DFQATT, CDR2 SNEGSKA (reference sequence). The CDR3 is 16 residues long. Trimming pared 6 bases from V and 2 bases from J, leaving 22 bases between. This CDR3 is CSAPRLGSEGNYGYTF. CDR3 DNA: TGCAGTGCCCCCCGGCTCGGCAGCGAGGGGAACTATGGCTACACCTTC.

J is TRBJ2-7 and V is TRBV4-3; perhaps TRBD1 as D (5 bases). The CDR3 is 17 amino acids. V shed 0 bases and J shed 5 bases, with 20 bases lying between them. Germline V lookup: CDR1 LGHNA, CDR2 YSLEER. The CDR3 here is CASSQENRISEGDEQYF. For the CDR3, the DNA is TGCGCCAGCAGCCAAGAGAACAGGATCTCGGAAGGCGACGAGCAGTACTTC.

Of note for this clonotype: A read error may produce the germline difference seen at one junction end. This CDR3 reads CASSEQGGYGHTF. The CDR3 nucleotides read TGTGCCAGCAGTGAACAGGGTGGCTATGGCCACACCTTC. The V call is TRBV25-1, the J call TRBJ1-2; D may be TRBD1 (5 bases). There are 13 residues in the CDR3. Germline CDR1 is MGHDK and CDR2 is SYGVNS.